This T cell receptor (beta chain) was identified in a study of blood T cell repertoires in COVID-19. About the study: Acute and convalescent COVID-19 specimens originated in the United States, Italy and Spain. The cDNA or gDNA used as material had been derived from T cells, B-cell-depleted T cells, or PBMCs.

Original processing methods: How many nucleated cells were present was estimated from reference gene primer amplification. Libraries were prepared by immunoSEQ multiplex PCR; TCRdb keeps only in-frame clonotypes and omits some of them. The V and J calls and the clone size are those of that table, but D and trimming were determined from the DNA. Among under 50,000 clones listed, roughly 80% were seen once. The trim removed 3 bases at V and 6 bases at J, leaving 5 bases unmatched. This CDR3 is 12 amino acids long. CDR1 DFQATT and CDR2 SNEGSKA come from the germline V gene (reference sequence). V is TRBV20-1 and J is TRBJ2-7; 7 bases match TRBD1. This sequence originates from a man in his fifties or sixties with active COVID-19. Input material: peripheral blood. The CDR3 DNA is TGCAGTGCTAGTCCGACAGGGCCCGAGCAGTACTTC. Translating it yields CSASPTGPEQYF.